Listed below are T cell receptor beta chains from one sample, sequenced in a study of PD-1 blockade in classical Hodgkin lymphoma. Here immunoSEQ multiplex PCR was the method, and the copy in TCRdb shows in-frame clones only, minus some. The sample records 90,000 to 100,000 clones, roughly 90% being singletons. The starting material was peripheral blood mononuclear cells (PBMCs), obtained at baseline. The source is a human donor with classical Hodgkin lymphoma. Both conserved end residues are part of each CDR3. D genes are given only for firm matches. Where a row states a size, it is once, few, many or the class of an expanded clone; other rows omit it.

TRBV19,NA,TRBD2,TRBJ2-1,CASSASGVGQFF,TGTGCCAGTAGTGCTAGCGGAGTAGGGCAGTTCTTC
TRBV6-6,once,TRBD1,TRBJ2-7,CASSYSGQGGYEQYF,TGTGCCAGCAGTTACTCTGGACAGGGGGGCTACGAGCAGTACTTC
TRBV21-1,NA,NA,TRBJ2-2,CASSPLSCGRATTVGELFF,TGTGCCAGCAGCCCCCTTAGTTGTGGGAGGGCCACTACAGTTGGGGAGCTGTTTTTT
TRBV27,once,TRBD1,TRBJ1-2,CASSLSTGDVIYGYTF,TGTGCCAGCAGTCTATCGACAGGGGACGTGATCTATGGCTACACCTTC
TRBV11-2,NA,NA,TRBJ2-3,CASRRVVLADTQYF,TGTGCCAGCAGGAGGGTGGTTTTGGCAGATACGCAGTATTTT
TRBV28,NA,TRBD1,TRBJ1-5,CASSFYGTGAYSNQPQHF,TGTGCCAGCAGTTTCTACGGGACAGGGGCTTATAGCAATCAGCCCCAGCATTTT
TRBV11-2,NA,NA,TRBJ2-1,CASRRFAGTNSYNEQFF,TGTGCCAGCAGGCGGTTTGCCGGGACAAACTCCTACAATGAGCAGTTCTTC
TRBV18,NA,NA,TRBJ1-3,CASSPISTGSFAGNTIYF,TGTGCCAGCTCACCCATAAGTACAGGGAGTTTCGCGGGAAACACCATATATTTT
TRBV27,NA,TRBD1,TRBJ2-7,CASSLVVGRDRGVYEQYF,TGTGCCAGCAGTTTAGTAGTCGGTCGGGACAGGGGTGTTTACGAGCAGTACTTC
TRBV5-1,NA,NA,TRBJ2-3,CASSLAGYSTDTQYF,TGCGCCAGCAGCTTGGCCGGATATAGCACAGATACGCAGTATTTT
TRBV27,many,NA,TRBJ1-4,CASSTGTLNKLFF,TGTGCCAGCAGCACCGGGACACTCAACAAACTGTTTTTT
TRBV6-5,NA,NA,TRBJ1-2,CASAWPWGGYTF,TGTGCCAGCGCTTGGCCTTGGGGGGGCTACACCTTC
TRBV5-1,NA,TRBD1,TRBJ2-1,CASSLEDRESNEQFF,TGCGCCAGCAGCTTGGAGGACAGGGAGTCCAATGAGCAGTTCTTC
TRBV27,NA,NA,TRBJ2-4,CASSPGTQPGENIQYF,TGTGCCAGCAGTCCTGGGACCCAACCCGGCGAAAACATTCAGTACTTC
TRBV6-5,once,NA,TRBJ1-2,CASSYIPRAYYGYTF,TGTGCCAGCAGTTACATCCCGCGCGCCTACTATGGCTACACCTTC
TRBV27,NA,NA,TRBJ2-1,CASSFQSEAGRNEQFF,TGTGCCAGCAGTTTTCAGTCGGAGGCGGGGCGCAATGAGCAGTTCTTC
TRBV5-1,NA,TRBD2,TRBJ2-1,CASSRGTSSSYNEQFF,TGCGCCAGCAGCAGGGGGACTAGTAGCTCCTACAATGAGCAGTTCTTC
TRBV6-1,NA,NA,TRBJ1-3,CASSAVVGATAGNTIYF,TGTGCCAGCAGTGCTGTAGTTGGGGCGACAGCTGGAAACACCATATATTTT
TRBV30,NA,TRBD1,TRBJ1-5,CACEQGGRGQPQHF,TGTGCCTGCGAGCAAGGGGGCAGGGGTCAGCCCCAGCATTTT
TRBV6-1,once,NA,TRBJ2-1,CASSGAVEQFF,TGTGCCAGCAGTGGGGCAGTCGAGCAGTTCTTC
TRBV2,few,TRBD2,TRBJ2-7,CASSGREGSYEQYF,TGTGCCAGCAGTGGCAGGGAGGGATCCTACGAGCAGTACTTC
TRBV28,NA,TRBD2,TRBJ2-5,CAIGRSGTPYF,TGTGCCATCGGTAGGAGCGGGACGCCATACTTC
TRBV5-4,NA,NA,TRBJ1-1,CASSYNQRNTEAFF,TGTGCCAGCAGCTATAATCAGAGGAACACTGAAGCTTTCTTT
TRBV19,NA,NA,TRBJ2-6,CASSGGPAGANVLTF,TGTGCCAGTAGTGGGGGTCCGGCTGGGGCCAACGTCCTGACTTTC
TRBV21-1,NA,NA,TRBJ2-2,CASSKRLGGGPTTGELFF,TGTGCCAGCAGCAAAAGACTAGGTGGTGGTCCGACGACCGGGGAGCTGTTTTTT
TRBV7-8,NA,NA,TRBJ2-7,CASSRPDKGSYEQYF,TGTGCCAGCAGCCGCCCCGACAAGGGTTCCTACGAGCAGTACTTC
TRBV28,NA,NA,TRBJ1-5,CASSLGVGQPQHF,TGTGCCAGCAGTTTAGGGGTTGGACAGCCCCAGCATTTT
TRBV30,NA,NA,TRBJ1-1,CAEGAGMVNTEAFF,TGTGCCGAGGGAGCGGGGATGGTGAACACTGAAGCTTTCTTT
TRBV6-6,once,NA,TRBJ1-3,CASSPGTLGNTIYF,TGTGCCAGCAGTCCCGGGACGCTTGGAAACACCATATATTTT
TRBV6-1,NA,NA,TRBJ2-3,CASTGGAGADTQYF,TGTGCCAGCACGGGTGGCGCAGGGGCAGATACGCAGTATTTT
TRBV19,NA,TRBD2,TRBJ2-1,CASSVTGTSDNEQFF,TGTGCCAGTAGTGTGACCGGGACTAGCGACAATGAGCAGTTCTTC
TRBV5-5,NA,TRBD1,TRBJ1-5,CASSYRQGMKPQHF,TGTGCCAGCAGCTACCGACAGGGGATGAAGCCCCAGCATTTT
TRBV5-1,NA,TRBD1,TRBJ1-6,CASSPGTGNVPLHF,TGCGCCAGCAGCCCCGGGACAGGGAATGTACCCCTCCACTTT
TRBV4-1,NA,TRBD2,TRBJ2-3,CASRLAGISTDTQYF,TGCGCCAGCAGACTAGCGGGGATCTCCACAGATACGCAGTATTTT
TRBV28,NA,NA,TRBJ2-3,CASGRATQYF,TGTGCCAGTGGGCGGGCTACGCAGTATTTT
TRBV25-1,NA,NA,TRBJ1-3,CASQELGAGNTIYF,TGTGCCAGCCAAGAGCTTGGAGCTGGAAACACCATATATTTT
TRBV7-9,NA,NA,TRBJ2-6,CASTSGQGANVLTF,TGTGCCAGCACGTCGGGGCAAGGGGCCAACGTCCTGACTTTC
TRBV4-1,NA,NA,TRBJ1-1,CASSQDLSANTEAFF,TGCGCCAGCAGCCAAGATCTTTCGGCGAACACTGAAGCTTTCTTT
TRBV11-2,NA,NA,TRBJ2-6,CASSSGRLDSGANVLTF,TGTGCCAGCAGCTCGGGCAGGCTAGACTCTGGGGCCAACGTCCTGACTTTC